The 10 T cell receptor beta chains below were found in one sample sequenced in a study of cytomegalovirus exposure and HLA in healthy donors. The PCR ran on 60 Vbeta and 13 Jbeta primers. The assay was immunoSEQ multiplex PCR, and TCRdb's table has in-frame clones only and misses some. Counted here are some 130,000 clones, around 79% occurring once; the ten biggest clones make up approximately 7%. Input material: PBMCs. The receptor source for this set is a man aged 35-49 years in good health and CMV-seropositive.

The V gene is TRBV19, the J gene TRBJ1-5, with TRBD1 as a possible D gene (5 bases). The CDR3 is made up of 12 amino acids. V was shortened by 9 bases and J by 7 bases, with 13 bases between the two germline ends. Germline V lookup: CDR1 LNHDA, CDR2 SQIVND (reference sequence). The CDR3 bases are TGTGCCAGCCAAACAGGTTCGCAGCCCCAGCATTTT. Encoded protein: CASQTGSQPQHF.

The V and J genes are TRBV28 and TRBJ2-5; TRBD1 matches 9 bases. CDR1 and CDR2 (germline): MDHEN, SYDVKM. J was trimmed by 6 bases and V by 3 bases; bases with no gene match: 8. The CDR3 totals 15 residues. CDR3 DNA sequence: TGTGCCAGCAGTTTTCAACCGACAGGGGGAAAGACCCAGTACTTC. Its translation is CASSFQPTGGKTQYF.

As DNA, the CDR3 is TGCGCCAGCAGCTTAAGCCGAGCAGGGGCGGGGGAGCTGTTTTTT. Translating it yields CASSLSRAGAGELFF. The chain recombines TRBV5-1 with TRBJ2-2, with D perhaps TRBD1 (6 bases). The germline V and J ends were trimmed by 2 bases and 8 bases, with 16 bases remaining between them. The germline V gene encodes CDR1 SGHRS and CDR2 YFSETQ. The CDR3 sequence is 15 residues long.

V is TRBV6-1 and J is TRBJ1-4; D remains unclear. Germline values: CDR1 MNHNS, CDR2 SASEGT. Trimming removed 4 bases from V and 5 bases from J, with 14 bases in between. The CDR3 totals 15 residues. This chain's CDR3 is CASSGIGGENEKLFF. CDR3 coding DNA: TGTGCCAGCAGTGGTATCGGTGGGGAGAATGAAAAACTGTTTTTT.

J is TRBJ1-2 and V is TRBV5-1; D is uncertain. V lost 4 bases, J lost 1 base, and 8 bases lay in between. The CDR3 is 13 amino acids. Germline-derived CDR1 and CDR2 are SGHRS and YFSETQ. Here the CDR3 reads CASSPTVNYGYTF. The CDR3 DNA sequence: TGCGCCAGCAGCCCAACAGTTAACTATGGCTACACCTTC.

The chain carries TRBV5-6 and TRBJ2-7, with 7 positions matching TRBD2. The CDR3 consists of 13 residues. Germline assignment: CDR1 SGHDT and CDR2 YYEEEE. The trim removed 4 bases at V and 4 bases at J, leaving 5 bases unmatched. The CDR3 sequence is CASSGGDWYEQYF. In DNA form, the CDR3 reads TGTGCCAGCAGCGGGGGGGACTGGTACGAGCAGTACTTC. Complete variable domain (other parts from reference TRBV5-6 and TRBJ2-7): DAGVTQSPTHLIKTRGQQVTLRCSPKSGHDTVSWYQQALGQGPQFIFQYYEEEERQRGNFPDRFSGHQFPNYSSELNVNALLLGDSALYLCASSGGDWYEQYFGPGTRLTVT.

The table lists this clone with a few counts. One end of the junction does not line up with germline, which may come from a read error. The CDR3 reads CASSPLAGANTGELFF. The DNA of the CDR3 is TGTGCTAGCAGCCCACTGGCGGGGGCGAACACCGGGGAGCTGTTTTTT. The chain joins TRBV7-7 to TRBJ2-2; 7 bases line up with TRBD2. Germline V gene lookup returns CDR1 SSHAT and CDR2 FNYEAQ (reference sequence). There are 16 residues in the CDR3.

The rearrangement uses TRBV2 and TRBJ2-2, with 7 bases aligning to TRBD2. The V gene's germline CDR1 is SNHLY and CDR2 FYNNEI. The CDR3 loop spans 16 amino acids. The ends lost 6 bases at V and 6 bases at J; junction bases unmatched: 13. CDR3 loop: CASRGSGGSMAGELFF. CDR3 sequence (DNA): TGTGCCAGCAGGGGGAGCGGCGGGAGTATGGCCGGGGAGCTGTTTTTT.

V gene TRBV7-8 combines with J gene TRBJ2-7; TRBD2 matches 10 bases. Germline CDR1 SGHVS, CDR2 FQNEAQ. This CDR3 region has 16 residues. Trimming removed 3 bases from V and 7 bases from J; junction bases left unmatched: 12. The CDR3 DNA is TGTGCCAGCAGCTTTAGTAGTCCTAGCGGGAGAGGGGAGCAGTACTTC. It yields the protein CASSFSSPSGRGEQYF.

This rearrangement joins TRBV2 to TRBJ2-1, with D maybe TRBD2 (6 bases). The ends were cut back, 3 bases at V and 9 bases at J, with 15 bases in the middle. Germline values: CDR1 SNHLY, CDR2 FYNNEI. The CDR3 extends over 14 amino acids. The CDR3 region is CASSESGPVIEQFF. CDR3 in DNA: TGTGCCAGCAGTGAGAGCGGGCCAGTTATTGAGCAGTTCTTC.